This TCR beta chain comes out of a study of control samples from healthy donors and cancer patients. This clone occurred once. The method was immunoSEQ multiplex PCR; TCRdb's version includes in-frame clones alone and lacks a portion of them. Of 160,000 or so clones listed, over 95% are singletons. CDR1 and CDR2 (germline): MNHEY, SVGAGI. The CDR3 has 14 residues. V gave up 6 bases and J gave up 3 bases, with 11 bases separating them. The clonotype was recovered from a woman in her twenties or thirties in good health. Input material: blood. J is TRBJ2-2 and V is TRBV6-5; the D gene is possibly TRBD1 (6 bases). The CDR3 reads CASRQGMDTGELFF. In nucleotides, the CDR3 is TGTGCCAGCAGACAGGGAATGGACACCGGGGAGCTGTTTTTT.